The 6 T cell receptor beta chains below come from one sample, sequenced in a study of blood T cells in healthy people across ages. A sample-barcoded 5' primer and a J-beta primer mix were used in a second PCR of about 6 to 12 cycles. From the 5' RACE reads, TCRdb called clonotypes with MiXCR, one entry per CDR3 protein. The table records about 1.4 million distinct CDR3 sequences, approximately 60% of them present only once. Sequenced input: blood. The receptors were gathered from a young man in good health.

The chain links TRBV10-3 to TRBJ2-7, with 10 bases aligning to TRBD2. The V gene end was trimmed by 10 bases and the J gene end by 2 bases; junction bases not matched to a gene: 11. CDR3 length equals 15 residues. Germline V gene data show CDR1 as ENHRY and CDR2 as SYGVKD. CDR3 amino acids: CATAGRLAGAYEQYF. Written as DNA, the CDR3 is TGTGCCACCGCTGGTCGGCTAGCGGGAGCCTACGAGCAGTACTTC.

The chain carries TRBV29-1 and TRBJ2-1, with 10 bases aligning to TRBD2. This CDR3 region has 13 residues. V lost 7 bases and J lost 5; bases outside the gene matches: 5. Germline V gene sequence: CDR1 SQVTM, CDR2 ANQGSEA. The CDR3 DNA reads TGCAGCGGACCCGGGACTAGCGACAATGAGCAGTTCTTC. This gives the protein CSGPGTSDNEQFF.

As for this clonotype: This clone may be a read error of a much larger clone one base away. J is TRBJ1-2 and V is TRBV28, with 7 bases identical to TRBD1. Germline V lookup: CDR1 MDHEN, CDR2 SYDVKM. The CDR3 sequence is 15 residues long. Trimming cost V 5 bases and J 6 bases; bases outside gene matches: 12. CDR3: CASSLNQDRLNGYTF. The CDR3 DNA reads as TGTGCCAGCAGTCTTAATCAGGACAGGCTAAATGGCTACACCTTC.

This sequence joins TRBV29-1 and TRBJ2-3, with 8 bases aligning to TRBD1. V lost 7 bases to trimming and J lost 2 bases; unmatched junction nucleotides: 5. Germline V lookup: CDR1 SQVTM, CDR2 ANQGSEA. The CDR3 runs to 13 residues. DNA for the CDR3: TGCAGCGCGGGACAGGTCTACACAGATACGCAGTATTTT. Amino acid sequence: CSAGQVYTDTQYF.

This clonotype was counted only a few times. The V and J genes are TRBV27 and TRBJ2-7; 8 bases line up with TRBD1. V was pared by 4 bases and J by 4 bases, with 9 bases of the junction left unmatched. Germline values: CDR1 MNHEY, CDR2 SMNVEV (reference sequence). This CDR3 has 15 amino acids. CDR3 bases: TGTGCCAGCAGTTCCCGCAGGGGGCTGGTTTACGAGCAGTACTTC. This translates into CASSSRRGLVYEQYF.

The V and J genes are TRBV27 and TRBJ1-4, with D unclear. Looked up from germline, CDR1 is MNHEY and CDR2 is SMNVEV (reference sequence). With 5 bases removed from V and 0 bases from J, the gap between germline ends came to 16 bases. The CDR3 is 17 amino acids. Written as DNA, the CDR3 is TGTGCCAGCAGTCCTACAGATCCGCGGGCAACTAATGAAAAACTGTTTTTT. Residues: CASSPTDPRATNEKLFF.